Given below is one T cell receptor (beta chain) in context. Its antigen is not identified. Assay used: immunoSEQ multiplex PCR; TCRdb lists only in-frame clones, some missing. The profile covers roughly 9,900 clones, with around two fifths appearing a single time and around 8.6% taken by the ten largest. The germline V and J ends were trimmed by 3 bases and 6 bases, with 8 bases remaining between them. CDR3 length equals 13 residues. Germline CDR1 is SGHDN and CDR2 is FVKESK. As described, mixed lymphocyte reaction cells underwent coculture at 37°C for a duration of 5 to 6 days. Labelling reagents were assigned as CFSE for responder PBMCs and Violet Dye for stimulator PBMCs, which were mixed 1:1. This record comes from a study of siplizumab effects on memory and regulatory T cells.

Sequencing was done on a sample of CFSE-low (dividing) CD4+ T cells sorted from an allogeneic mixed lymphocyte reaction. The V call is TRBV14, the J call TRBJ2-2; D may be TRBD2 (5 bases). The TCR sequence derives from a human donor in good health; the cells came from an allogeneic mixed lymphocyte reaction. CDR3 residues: CASSQDWAGELFF. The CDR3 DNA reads TGTGCCAGCAGCCAGGACTGGGCCGGGGAGCTGTTTTTT.